These 2 T cell receptor beta chains share one sample of origin, sequenced in a study of CD8 T cells in ankylosing spondylitis. From the 5' RACE reads, TCRdb called clonotypes with MiXCR, one entry per CDR3 protein. This sample carries about 200,000 distinct CDR3 sequences, more than 25% of them seen once, and the ten largest clones take approximately 6.6%. Material for sequencing was blood, either unsorted or a sorted T cell fraction (not recorded which). Receptor source: a male donor with ankylosing spondylitis or in good health (not recorded which).

At least ten counts were recorded for this clonotype. The chain is built from TRBV5-1 and TRBJ1-2; D might be TRBD1 (6 bases). The V and J ends lost 4 bases and 8 bases respectively, with 21 bases between them. Germline CDR1 is SGHRS and CDR2 is YFSETQ. The CDR3 contains 15 residues. The CDR3 is CASSGLDSKGGGYTF. CDR3 sequence (DNA): TGCGCCAGCAGCGGACTGGACAGCAAGGGAGGCGGCTACACCTTC. The full variable domain, its missing parts supplied by reference TRBV5-1 and TRBJ1-2, is KAGVTQTPRYLIKTRGQQVTLSCSPISGHRSVSWYQQTPGQGLQFLFEYFSETQRNKGNFPGRFSGRQFSNSRSEMNVSTLELGDSALYLCASSGLDSKGGGYTFGSGTRLTVV.

This clonotype was detected once. Sequence at one end of the junction differs from germline and may be a read error. The V gene is TRBV7-2, the J gene TRBJ1-6; a weak D match, TRBD1 (5 bases). Germline CDR1 is SGHTA and CDR2 is FQGNSA. The CDR3 loop spans 16 amino acids. The CDR3 region is CASSLDAGQPNSHLHF. The CDR3 DNA is TGTGCCAGCAGCTTAGATGCAGGGCAGCCTAATTCACACCTCCACTTT.